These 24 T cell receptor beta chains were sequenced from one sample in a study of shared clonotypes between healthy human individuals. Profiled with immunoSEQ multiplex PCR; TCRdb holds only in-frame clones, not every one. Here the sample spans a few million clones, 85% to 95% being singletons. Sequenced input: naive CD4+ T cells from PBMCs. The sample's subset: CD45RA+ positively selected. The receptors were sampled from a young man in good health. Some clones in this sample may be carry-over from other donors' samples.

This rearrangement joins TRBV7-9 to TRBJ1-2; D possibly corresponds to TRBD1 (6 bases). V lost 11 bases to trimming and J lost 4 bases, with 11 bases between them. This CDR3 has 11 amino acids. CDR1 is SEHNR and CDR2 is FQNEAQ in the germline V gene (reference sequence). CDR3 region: CAEQQGYGYTF. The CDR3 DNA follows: TGTGCCGAACAACAGGGCTATGGCTACACCTTC.

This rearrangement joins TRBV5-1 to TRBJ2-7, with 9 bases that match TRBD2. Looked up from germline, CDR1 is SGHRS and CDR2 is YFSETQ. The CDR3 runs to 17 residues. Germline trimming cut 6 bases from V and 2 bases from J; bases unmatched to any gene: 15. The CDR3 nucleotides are TGCGCCAGCACCCCCTTGGGAGGTCTAGCGGGACCCTACGAGCAGTACTTC. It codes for CASTPLGGLAGPYEQYF. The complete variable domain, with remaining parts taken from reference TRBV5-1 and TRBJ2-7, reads KAGVTQTPRYLIKTRGQQVTLSCSPISGHRSVSWYQQTPGQGLQFLFEYFSETQRNKGNFPGRFSGRQFSNSRSEMNVSTLELGDSALYLCASTPLGGLAGPYEQYFGPGTRLTVT.

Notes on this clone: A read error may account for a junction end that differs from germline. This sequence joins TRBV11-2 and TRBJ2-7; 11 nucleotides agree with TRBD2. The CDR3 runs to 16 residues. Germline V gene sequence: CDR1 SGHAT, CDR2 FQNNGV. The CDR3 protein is CASSLLAGGISNEQYF. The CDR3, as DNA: TGTGCCAGCAGCTTACTAGCGGGGGGAATCTCCAACGAGCAGTACTTC.

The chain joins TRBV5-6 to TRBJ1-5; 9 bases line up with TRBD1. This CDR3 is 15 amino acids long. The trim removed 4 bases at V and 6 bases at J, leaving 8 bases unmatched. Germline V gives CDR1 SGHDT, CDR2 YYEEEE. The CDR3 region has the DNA TGTGCCAGCAGCCCGACTCCGGGACAGGGTCAGCCCCAGCATTTT. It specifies CASSPTPGQGQPQHF.

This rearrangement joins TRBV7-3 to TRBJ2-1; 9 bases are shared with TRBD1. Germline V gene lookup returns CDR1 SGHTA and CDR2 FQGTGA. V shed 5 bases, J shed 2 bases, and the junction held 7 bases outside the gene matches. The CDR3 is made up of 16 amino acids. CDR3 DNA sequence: TGTGCCAGCAGCCACGCCCGGACAGGGGCCTACAATGAGCAGTTCTTC. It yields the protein CASSHARTGAYNEQFF.

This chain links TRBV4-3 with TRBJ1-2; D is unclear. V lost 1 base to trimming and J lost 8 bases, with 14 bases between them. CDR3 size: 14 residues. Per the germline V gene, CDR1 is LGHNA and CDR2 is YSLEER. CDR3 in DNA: TGCGCCAGCAGCCAAGGGCAAGGATTGGTGGGCTACACCTTC. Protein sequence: CASSQGQGLVGYTF.

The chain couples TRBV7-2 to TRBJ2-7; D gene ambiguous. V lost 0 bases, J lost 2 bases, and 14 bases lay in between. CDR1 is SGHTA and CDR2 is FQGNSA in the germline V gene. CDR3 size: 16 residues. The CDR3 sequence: CASSLALRVIPYEQYF. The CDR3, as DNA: TGTGCCAGCAGCTTAGCGCTAAGGGTAATTCCCTACGAGCAGTACTTC.

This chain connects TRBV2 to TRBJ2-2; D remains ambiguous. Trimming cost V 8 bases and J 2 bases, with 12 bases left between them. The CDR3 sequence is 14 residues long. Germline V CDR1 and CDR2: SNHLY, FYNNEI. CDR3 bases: TGTGCCAGCGTTCTATCCGATAACACCGGGGAGCTGTTTTTT. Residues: CASVLSDNTGELFF.

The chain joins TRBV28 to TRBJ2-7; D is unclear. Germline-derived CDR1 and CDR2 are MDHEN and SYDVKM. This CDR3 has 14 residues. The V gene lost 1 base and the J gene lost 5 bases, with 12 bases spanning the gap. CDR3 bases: TGTGCCAGCAGTTTATCTGGCACGAACCACGAGCAGTACTTC. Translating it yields CASSLSGTNHEQYF.

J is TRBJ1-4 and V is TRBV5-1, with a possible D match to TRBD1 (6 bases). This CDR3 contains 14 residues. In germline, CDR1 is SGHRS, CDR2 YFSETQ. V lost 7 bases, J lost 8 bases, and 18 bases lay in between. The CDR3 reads CASSQQGNSEKLFF. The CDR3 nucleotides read TGCGCCAGCTCCCAACAGGGTAACTCGGAAAAACTGTTTTTT. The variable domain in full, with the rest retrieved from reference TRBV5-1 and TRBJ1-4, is KAGVTQTPRYLIKTRGQQVTLSCSPISGHRSVSWYQQTPGQGLQFLFEYFSETQRNKGNFPGRFSGRQFSNSRSEMNVSTLELGDSALYLCASSQQGNSEKLFFGSGTQLSVL.

The CDR3 DNA is TGTGCCAGCAGTGAAACGGAGCTAAGTGGCTACACCTTC. Protein sequence: CASSETELSGYTF. The chain couples TRBV2 to TRBJ1-2; D is undetermined. The CDR3 has 13 amino acids. Trimming removed 2 bases at V and 7 bases at J, with 11 bases between. Germline V gene data show CDR1 as SNHLY and CDR2 as FYNNEI.

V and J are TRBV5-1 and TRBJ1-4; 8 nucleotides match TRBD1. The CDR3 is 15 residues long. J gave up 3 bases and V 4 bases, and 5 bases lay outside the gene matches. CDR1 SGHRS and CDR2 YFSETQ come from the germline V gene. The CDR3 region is CASSPMGQANEKLFF. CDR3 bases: TGCGCCAGCAGCCCGATGGGACAGGCTAATGAAAAACTGTTTTTT. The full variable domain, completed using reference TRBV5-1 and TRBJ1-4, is KAGVTQTPRYLIKTRGQQVTLSCSPISGHRSVSWYQQTPGQGLQFLFEYFSETQRNKGNFPGRFSGRQFSNSRSEMNVSTLELGDSALYLCASSPMGQANEKLFFGSGTQLSVL.

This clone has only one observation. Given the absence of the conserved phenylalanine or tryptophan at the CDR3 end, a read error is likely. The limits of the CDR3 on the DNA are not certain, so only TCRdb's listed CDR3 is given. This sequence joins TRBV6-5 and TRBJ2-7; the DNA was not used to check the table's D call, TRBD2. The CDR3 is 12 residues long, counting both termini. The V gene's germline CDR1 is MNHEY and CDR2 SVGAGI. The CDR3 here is CASSPGGDTLLS.

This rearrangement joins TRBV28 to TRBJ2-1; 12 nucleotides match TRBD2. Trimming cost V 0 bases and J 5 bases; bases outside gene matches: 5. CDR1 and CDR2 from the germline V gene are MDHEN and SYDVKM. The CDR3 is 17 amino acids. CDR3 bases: TGTGCCAGCAGTTTATGGGCTAGCGGGAGGGGCCACAATGAGCAGTTCTTC. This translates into CASSLWASGRGHNEQFF.

This CDR3 reads CATSRENSGSQGYTF. The CDR3 DNA is TGTGCCACCAGCAGAGAAAATTCCGGATCTCAGGGCTACACCTTC. The rearrangement links TRBV15 to TRBJ1-2; no reliable D call. The V end lost 0 bases, the J end lost 8 bases, and 16 bases lay between the germline ends. Germline V gene lookup returns CDR1 LNHNV and CDR2 YYDKDF (reference sequence). This CDR3 contains 15 residues.

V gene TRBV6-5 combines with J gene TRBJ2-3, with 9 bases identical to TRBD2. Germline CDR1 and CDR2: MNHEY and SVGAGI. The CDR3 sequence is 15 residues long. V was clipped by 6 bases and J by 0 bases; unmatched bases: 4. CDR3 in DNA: TGTGCCAGCAGCCCTAGCGGGACTAGCACAGATACGCAGTATTTT. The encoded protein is CASSPSGTSTDTQYF.

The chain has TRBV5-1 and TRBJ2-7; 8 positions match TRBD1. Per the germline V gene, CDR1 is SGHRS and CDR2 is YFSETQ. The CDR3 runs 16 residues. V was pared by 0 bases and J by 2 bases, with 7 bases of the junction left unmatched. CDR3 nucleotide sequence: TGCGCCAGCAGCTTGGGAGGACAGGGTTATACCTACGAGCAGTACTTC. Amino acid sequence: CASSLGGQGYTYEQYF.

The CDR3 is CASSLGRRETQYF. CDR3 DNA: TGTGCCAGCAGTTTAGGGAGGAGGGAGACCCAGTACTTC. The V and J genes are TRBV28 and TRBJ2-5; D possibly corresponds to TRBD2 (6 bases). V was cut by 2 bases and J by 5 bases, with 9 bases left in between. CDR1 and CDR2 from the germline V gene are MDHEN and SYDVKM. This CDR3 region has 13 residues. Looking up the rest from reference TRBV28 and TRBJ2-5 gives the full variable domain: DVKVTQSSRYLVKRTGEKVFLECVQDMDHENMFWYRQDPGLGLRLIYFSYDVKMKEKGDIPEGYSVSREKKERFSLILESASTNQTSMYLCASSLGRRETQYFGPGTRLLVL.

The CDR3 DNA sequence: TGTGCCAGCAGCAGACTAGCGGGAGGGCCGCACGAGCAGTACTTC. Translated, it gives CASSRLAGGPHEQYF. The J gene is TRBJ2-7, the V gene TRBV27; 14 positions match TRBD2. The germline V gene encodes CDR1 MNHEY and CDR2 SMNVEV (reference sequence). Trimming at V came to 6 bases and at J to 5 bases, leaving 6 bases not matched to a gene. The CDR3 sequence is 15 residues long.

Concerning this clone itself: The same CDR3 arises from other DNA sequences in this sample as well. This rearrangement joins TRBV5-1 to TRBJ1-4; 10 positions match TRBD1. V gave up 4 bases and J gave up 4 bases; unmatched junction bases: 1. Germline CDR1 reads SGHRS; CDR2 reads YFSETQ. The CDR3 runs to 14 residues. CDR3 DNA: TGCGCCAGCAGCCGGACAGGGGGTAATGAAAAACTGTTTTTT. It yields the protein CASSRTGGNEKLFF.

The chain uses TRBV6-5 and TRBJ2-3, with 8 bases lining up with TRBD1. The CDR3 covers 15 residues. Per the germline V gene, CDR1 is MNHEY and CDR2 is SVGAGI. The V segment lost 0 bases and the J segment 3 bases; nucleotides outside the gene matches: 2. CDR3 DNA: TGTGCCAGCAGTTACTCCCGGGACAGGACAGATACGCAGTATTTT. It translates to CASSYSRDRTDTQYF.

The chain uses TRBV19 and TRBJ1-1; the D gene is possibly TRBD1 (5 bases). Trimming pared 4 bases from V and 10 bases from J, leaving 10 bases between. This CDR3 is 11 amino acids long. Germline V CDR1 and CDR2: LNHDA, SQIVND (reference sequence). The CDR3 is CASSTGGRAFF. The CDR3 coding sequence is TGTGCCAGTAGTACCGGGGGGAGAGCTTTCTTT.

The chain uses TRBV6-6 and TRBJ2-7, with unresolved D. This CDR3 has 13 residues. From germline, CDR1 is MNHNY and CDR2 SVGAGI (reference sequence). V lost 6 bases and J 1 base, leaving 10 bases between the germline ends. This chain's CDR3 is CASRVGSSYEQYF. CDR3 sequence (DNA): TGTGCCAGCAGGGTCGGCAGTTCCTACGAGCAGTACTTC.

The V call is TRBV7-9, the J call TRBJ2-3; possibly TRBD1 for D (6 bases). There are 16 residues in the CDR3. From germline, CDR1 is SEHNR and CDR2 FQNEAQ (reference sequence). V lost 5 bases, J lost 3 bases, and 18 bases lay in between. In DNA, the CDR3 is TGTGCCAGCAGCACCCGCAGGGGCATTACGACAGATACGCAGTATTTT. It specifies CASSTRRGITTDTQYF.